The T cell receptor (beta chain) described here comes from a study of shared clonotypes between healthy human individuals. After removal of 6 bases from V and 2 bases from J, the junction contained 4 bases not matched to a gene. Per the germline V gene, CDR1 is SEHNR and CDR2 is FQNEAQ (reference sequence). The CDR3 loop spans 15 amino acids. This clone has a handful of counts. Assay: immunoSEQ multiplex PCR; the TCRdb copy retains only in-frame clones and omits some. The sample lists approximately 720,000 clones, about 90% occurring once. CD45RO-negative cells were positively selected for CCR7, leaving out terminally differentiated effector memory CD45RA+ cells.

V gene TRBV7-9 combines with J gene TRBJ2-5; the match to TRBD2 covers 12 bases. This clonotype was obtained from a man aged 25-45 years in good health. Sequences were obtained from naive CD8+ T cells sorted from blood. The CDR3 DNA sequence: TGTGCCAGCAGGAGCGGACTAGCGGGACAAGAGACCCAGTACTTC. Encoded protein: CASRSGLAGQETQYF.